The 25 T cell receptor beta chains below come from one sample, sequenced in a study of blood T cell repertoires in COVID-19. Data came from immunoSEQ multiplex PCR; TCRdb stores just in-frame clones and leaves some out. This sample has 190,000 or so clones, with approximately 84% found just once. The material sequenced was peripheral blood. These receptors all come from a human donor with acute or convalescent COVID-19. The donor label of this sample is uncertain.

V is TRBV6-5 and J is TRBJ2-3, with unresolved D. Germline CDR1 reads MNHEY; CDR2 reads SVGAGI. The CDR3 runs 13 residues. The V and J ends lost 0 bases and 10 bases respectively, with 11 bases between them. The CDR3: CASSYSVEVAQYF. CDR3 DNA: TGTGCCAGCAGTTACTCGGTCGAGGTAGCGCAGTATTTT.

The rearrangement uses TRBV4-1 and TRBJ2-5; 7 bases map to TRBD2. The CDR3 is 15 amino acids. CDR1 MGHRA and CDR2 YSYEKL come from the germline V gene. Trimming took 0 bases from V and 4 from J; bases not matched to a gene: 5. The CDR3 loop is CASSQEGPGGETQYF. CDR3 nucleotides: TGCGCCAGCAGCCAAGAGGGACCGGGGGGAGAGACCCAGTACTTC.

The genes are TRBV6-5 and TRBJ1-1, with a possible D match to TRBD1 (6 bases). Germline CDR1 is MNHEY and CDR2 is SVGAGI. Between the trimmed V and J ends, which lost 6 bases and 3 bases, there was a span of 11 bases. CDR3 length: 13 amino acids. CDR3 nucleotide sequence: TGTGCCAGCAGCCCCGACAGGCACACTGAAGCTTTCTTT. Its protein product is CASSPDRHTEAFF.

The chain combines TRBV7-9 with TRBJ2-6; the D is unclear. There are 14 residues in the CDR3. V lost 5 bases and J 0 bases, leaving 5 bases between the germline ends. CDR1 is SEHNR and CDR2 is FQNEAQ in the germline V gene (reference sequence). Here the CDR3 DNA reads TGTGCCAGCAGCGACTTCTCTGGGGCCAACGTCCTGACTTTC. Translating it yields CASSDFSGANVLTF. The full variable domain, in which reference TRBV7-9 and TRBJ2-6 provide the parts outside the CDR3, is DTGVSQNPRHKITKRGQNVTFRCDPISEHNRLYWYRQTLGQGPEFLTYFQNEAQLEKSRLLSDRFSAERPKGSFSTLEIQRTEQGDSAMYLCASSDFSGANVLTFGAGSRLTVL.

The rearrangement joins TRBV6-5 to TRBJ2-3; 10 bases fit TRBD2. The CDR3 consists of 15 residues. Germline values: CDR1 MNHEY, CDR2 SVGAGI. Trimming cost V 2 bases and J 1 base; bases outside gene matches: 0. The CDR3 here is CASSYGTSGTDTQYF. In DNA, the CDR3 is TGTGCCAGCAGTTACGGGACTAGCGGCACAGATACGCAGTATTTT.

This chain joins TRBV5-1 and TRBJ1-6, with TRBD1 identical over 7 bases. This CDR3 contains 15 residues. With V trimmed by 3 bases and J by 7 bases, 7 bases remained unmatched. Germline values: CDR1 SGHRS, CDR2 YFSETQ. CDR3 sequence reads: CASSWGTESNSPLHF. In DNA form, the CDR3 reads TGCGCCAGCAGCTGGGGGACAGAAAGCAATTCACCCCTCCACTTT.

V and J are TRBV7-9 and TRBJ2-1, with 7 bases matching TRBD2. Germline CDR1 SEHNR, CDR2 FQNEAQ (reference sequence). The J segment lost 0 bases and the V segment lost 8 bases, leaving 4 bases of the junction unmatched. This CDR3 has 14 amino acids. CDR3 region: CASLTSLSYNEQFF. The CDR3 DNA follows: TGTGCCAGCTTGACTAGCCTCTCCTACAATGAGCAGTTCTTC. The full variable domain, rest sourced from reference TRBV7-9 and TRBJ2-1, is DTGVSQNPRHKITKRGQNVTFRCDPISEHNRLYWYRQTLGQGPEFLTYFQNEAQLEKSRLLSDRFSAERPKGSFSTLEIQRTEQGDSAMYLCASLTSLSYNEQFFGPGTRLTVL.

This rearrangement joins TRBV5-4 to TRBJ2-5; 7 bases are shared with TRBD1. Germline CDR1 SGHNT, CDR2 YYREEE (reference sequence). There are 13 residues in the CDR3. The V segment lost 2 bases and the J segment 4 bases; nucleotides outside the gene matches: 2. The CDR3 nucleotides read TGTGCCAGCAGCTTAGGGGGCGCAGAGACCCAGTACTTC. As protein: CASSLGGAETQYF.

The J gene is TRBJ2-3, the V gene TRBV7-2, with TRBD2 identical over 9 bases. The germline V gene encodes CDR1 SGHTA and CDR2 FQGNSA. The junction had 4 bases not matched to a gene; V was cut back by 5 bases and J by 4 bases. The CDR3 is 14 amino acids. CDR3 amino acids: CASSRTSVPDTQYF. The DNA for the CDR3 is TGTGCCAGCAGCCGGACTAGCGTTCCAGATACGCAGTATTTT.

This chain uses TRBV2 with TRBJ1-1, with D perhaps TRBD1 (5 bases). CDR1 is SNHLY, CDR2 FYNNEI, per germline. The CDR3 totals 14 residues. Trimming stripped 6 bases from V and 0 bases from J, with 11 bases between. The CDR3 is CASSPTGVNTEAFF. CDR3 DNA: TGTGCCAGCAGCCCTACGGGGGTGAACACTGAAGCTTTCTTT. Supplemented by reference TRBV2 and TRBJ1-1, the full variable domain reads EPEVTQTPSHQVTQMGQEVILRCVPISNHLYFYWYRQILGQKVEFLVSFYNNEISEKSEIFDDQFSVERPDGSNFTLKIRSTKLEDSAMYFCASSPTGVNTEAFFGQGTRLTVV.

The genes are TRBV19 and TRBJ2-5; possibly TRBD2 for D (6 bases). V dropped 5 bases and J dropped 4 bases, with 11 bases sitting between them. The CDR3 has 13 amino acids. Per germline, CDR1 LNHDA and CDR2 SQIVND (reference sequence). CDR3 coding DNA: TGTGCCAGTAGTCCGGGAGATAGAGAGACCCAGTACTTC. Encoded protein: CASSPGDRETQYF. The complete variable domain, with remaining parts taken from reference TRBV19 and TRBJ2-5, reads DGGITQSPKYLFRKEGQNVTLSCEQNLNHDAMYWYRQDPGQGLRLIYYSQIVNDFQKGDIAEGYSVSREKKESFPLTVTSAQKNPTAFYLCASSPGDRETQYFGPGTRLLVL.

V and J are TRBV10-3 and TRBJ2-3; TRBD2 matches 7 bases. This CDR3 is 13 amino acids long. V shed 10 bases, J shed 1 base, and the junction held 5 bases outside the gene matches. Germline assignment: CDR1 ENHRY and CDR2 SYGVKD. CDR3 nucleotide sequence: TGTGCCACTCGACTAGCAGGCACAGATACGCAGTATTTT. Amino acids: CATRLAGTDTQYF.

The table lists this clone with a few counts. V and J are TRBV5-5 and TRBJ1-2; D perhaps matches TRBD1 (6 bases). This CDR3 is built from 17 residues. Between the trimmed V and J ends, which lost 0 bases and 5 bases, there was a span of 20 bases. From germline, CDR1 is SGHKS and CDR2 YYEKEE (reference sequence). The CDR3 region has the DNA TGTGCCAGCAGCTTGGTTCCGCGACAGGCGAAAACTTATGGCTACACCTTC. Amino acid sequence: CASSLVPRQAKTYGYTF.

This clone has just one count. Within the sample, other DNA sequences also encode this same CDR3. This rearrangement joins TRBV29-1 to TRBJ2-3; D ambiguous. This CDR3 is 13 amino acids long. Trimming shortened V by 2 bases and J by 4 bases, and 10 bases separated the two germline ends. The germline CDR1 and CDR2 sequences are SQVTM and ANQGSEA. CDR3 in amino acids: CSVELGSSDTQYF. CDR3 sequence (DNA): TGCAGCGTTGAACTAGGATCTTCAGATACGCAGTATTTT.

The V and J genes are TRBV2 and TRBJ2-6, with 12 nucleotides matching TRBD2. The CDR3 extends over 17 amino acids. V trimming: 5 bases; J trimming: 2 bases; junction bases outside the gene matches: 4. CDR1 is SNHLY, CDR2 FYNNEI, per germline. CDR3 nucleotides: TGTGCCAGCAGTCCTCGGACTAGCGGGACTGGGGCCAACGTCCTGACTTTC. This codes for CASSPRTSGTGANVLTF.

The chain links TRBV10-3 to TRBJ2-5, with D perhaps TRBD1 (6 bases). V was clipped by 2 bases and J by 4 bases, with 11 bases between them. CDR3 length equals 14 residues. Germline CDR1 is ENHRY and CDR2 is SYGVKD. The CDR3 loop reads CAISETTGPETQYF. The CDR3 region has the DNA TGTGCCATCAGTGAGACCACAGGGCCAGAGACCCAGTACTTC.

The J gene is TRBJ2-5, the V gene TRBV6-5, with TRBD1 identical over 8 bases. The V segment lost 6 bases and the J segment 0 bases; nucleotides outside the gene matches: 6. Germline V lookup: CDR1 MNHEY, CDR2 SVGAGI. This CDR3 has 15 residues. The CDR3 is CASRGTGEYQETQYF. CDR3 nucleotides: TGTGCCAGCAGGGGGACAGGAGAGTACCAAGAGACCCAGTACTTC.

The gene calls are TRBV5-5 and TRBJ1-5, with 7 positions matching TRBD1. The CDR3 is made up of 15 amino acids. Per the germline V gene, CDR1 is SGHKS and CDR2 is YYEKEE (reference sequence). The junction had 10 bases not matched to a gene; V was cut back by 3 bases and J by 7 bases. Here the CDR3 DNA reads TGTGCCAGCAGCTATCAAGGGGGCGGAGGCCAGCCCCAGCATTTT. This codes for CASSYQGGGGQPQHF.

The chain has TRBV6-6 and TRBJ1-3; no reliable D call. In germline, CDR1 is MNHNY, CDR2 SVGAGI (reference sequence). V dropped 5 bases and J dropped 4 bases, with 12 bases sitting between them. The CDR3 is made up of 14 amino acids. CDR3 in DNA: TGTGCCAGCAGTCCCGGGAGGGTAGGAAACACCATATATTTT. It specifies CASSPGRVGNTIYF.

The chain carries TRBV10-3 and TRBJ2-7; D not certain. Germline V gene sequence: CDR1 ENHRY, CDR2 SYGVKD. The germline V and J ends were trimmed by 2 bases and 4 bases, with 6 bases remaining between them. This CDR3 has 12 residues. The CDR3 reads CAISEESYEQYF. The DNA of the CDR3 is TGTGCCATCAGTGAGGAGTCATACGAGCAGTACTTC.

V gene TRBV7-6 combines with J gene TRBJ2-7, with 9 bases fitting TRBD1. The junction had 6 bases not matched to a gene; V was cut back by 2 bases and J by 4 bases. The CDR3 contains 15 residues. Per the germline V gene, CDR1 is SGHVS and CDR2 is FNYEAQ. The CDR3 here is CASSLTGQGTYEQYF. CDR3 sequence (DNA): TGTGCCAGCAGCTTAACGGGACAGGGCACTTACGAGCAGTACTTC.

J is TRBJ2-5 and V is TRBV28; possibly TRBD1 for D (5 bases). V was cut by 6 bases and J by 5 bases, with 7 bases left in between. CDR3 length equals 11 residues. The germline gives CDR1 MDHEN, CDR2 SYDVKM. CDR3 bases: TGTGCCAGCAGACAGGCCGAGACCCAGTACTTC. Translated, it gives CASRQAETQYF.

The CDR3 sequence is CAWSPGGGARGNQPQHF. The CDR3 DNA reads as TGTGCCTGGAGTCCCGGTGGGGGGGCTCGGGGCAATCAGCCCCAGCATTTT. J is TRBJ1-5 and V is TRBV30; D might be TRBD1 (6 bases). The CDR3 has 17 amino acids. V was trimmed by 2 bases and J by 2 bases, leaving 19 bases between them. The germline gives CDR1 GTSNPN, CDR2 SVGIG (reference sequence).

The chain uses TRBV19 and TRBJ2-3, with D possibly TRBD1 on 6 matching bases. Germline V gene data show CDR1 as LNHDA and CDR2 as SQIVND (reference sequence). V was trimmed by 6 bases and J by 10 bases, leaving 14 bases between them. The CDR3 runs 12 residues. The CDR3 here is CASRGALGAQYF. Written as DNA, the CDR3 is TGTGCCAGTAGGGGGGCCTTGGGAGCGCAGTATTTT.

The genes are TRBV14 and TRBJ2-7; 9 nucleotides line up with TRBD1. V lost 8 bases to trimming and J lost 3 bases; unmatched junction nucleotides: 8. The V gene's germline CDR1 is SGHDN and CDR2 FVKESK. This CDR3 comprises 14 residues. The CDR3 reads CASSGTGRYYEQYF. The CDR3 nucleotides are TGTGCCAGCTCAGGGACAGGGCGATACTACGAGCAGTACTTC.